The 8 T cell receptor beta chains below all came from one sample that was sequenced in a study of regulatory T cells in long-lasting Graves disease. Relying on iRepertoire HTBI primers and Arm-PCR of CDR3 regions, the team built TCR beta libraries. TCRdb called the multiplex PCR reads again in MiXCR, with one record for every CDR3 protein. The table records approximately 350,000 distinct CDR3 sequences, 15% to 20% of them present only once. The time point was: newly diagnosed GD, antithyroid drugs for less than 3 months. Making the TCR library involved RNA that had been extracted from PBMCs. These data were also filed under a second study, of T cells in Graves' hyperthyroidism and ophthalmopathy.

The material sequenced was peripheral blood mononuclear cells (PBMCs), taken at new diagnosis, from a patient treated with antithyroid drugs. Receptor source: a woman aged 18-29 years with Graves disease.

This clonotype was counted ten times or more. V and J are TRBV9 and TRBJ1-6; TRBD1 might be the D (5 bases). Trimming removed 2 bases from V and 7 bases from J, with 13 bases in between. CDR3 length: 15 amino acids. The germline V gene encodes CDR1 SGDLS and CDR2 YYNGEE. The CDR3 protein is CASSVDVGGNSPLHF. The CDR3 DNA reads TGTGCCAGCAGCGTGGATGTGGGGGGGAATTCACCCCTCCACTTT.

The chain couples TRBV5-4 to TRBJ2-2; a weak D match, TRBD1 (6 bases). Germline V gene sequence: CDR1 SGHNT, CDR2 YYREEE (reference sequence). V was cut by 4 bases and J by 4 bases, with 17 bases left in between. This CDR3 spans 16 amino acids. CDR3 amino acids: CASSLTGSVGTGELFF. In DNA form, the CDR3 reads TGTGCCAGCAGCCTAACAGGGTCGGTTGGCACCGGGGAGCTGTTTTTT. Full variable domain (rest looked up from reference TRBV5-4 and TRBJ2-2): ETGVTQSPTHLIKTRGQQVTLRCSSQSGHNTVSWYQQALGQGPQFIFQYYREEENGRGNFPPRFSGLQFPNYSSELNVNALELDDSALYLCASSLTGSVGTGELFFGEGSRLTVL.

This clonotype was observed at least ten times. The chain recombines TRBV5-6 with TRBJ2-1; 14 nucleotides match TRBD2. CDR1 and CDR2 from the germline V gene are SGHDT and YYEEEE. Trimming removed 4 bases from V and 6 bases from J; junction bases left unmatched: 6. The length of the CDR3 is 16 residues. This CDR3 reads CASSPMGLAGVNEQFF. The CDR3 DNA reads as TGTGCCAGCAGCCCCATGGGACTAGCGGGAGTCAATGAGCAGTTCTTC. Based on the CDR3 plus reference TRBV5-6 and TRBJ2-1, the full variable domain is DAGVTQSPTHLIKTRGQQVTLRCSPKSGHDTVSWYQQALGQGPQFIFQYYEEEERQRGNFPDRFSGHQFPNYSSELNVNALLLGDSALYLCASSPMGLAGVNEQFFGPGTRLTVL.

This clonotype was counted at least ten times. The rearrangement uses TRBV30 and TRBJ2-7, with D unresolved. The CDR3 is 11 residues long. Germline assignment: CDR1 GTSNPN and CDR2 SVGIG (reference sequence). Between the trimmed V and J ends, which lost 1 base and 7 bases, there was a span of 8 bases. Written as DNA, the CDR3 is TGTGCCTGGAGTGCCGAGAGGGAGCAGTACTTC. Translation: CAWSAEREQYF.

This clonotype was recorded many times. The germline gene is not matched at one end of the junction; a read error may be the cause. The chain recombines TRBV11-2 with TRBJ2-3, with a weak D call TRBD1 (5 bases). Germline V gene data show CDR1 as SGHAT and CDR2 as FQNNGV. The CDR3 loop spans 16 amino acids. This CDR3 reads CVSSLGASRGTDTQYF. The CDR3 bases are TGTGTCAGCAGCTTAGGAGCATCCAGGGGCACAGATACGCAGTATTTT.

The gene calls are TRBV7-9 and TRBJ1-3; 7 bases align to TRBD1. Per germline, CDR1 SEHNR and CDR2 FQNEAQ (reference sequence). V dropped 5 bases and J dropped 0; count of bases not matched to a gene: 13. The CDR3 covers 18 residues. The CDR3 spells CASSPAPGQFSSGNTIYF. The CDR3 DNA sequence: TGTGCCAGCAGCCCAGCACCGGGACAGTTTTCCTCTGGAAACACCATATATTTT.

This clonotype showed up many times. V usage is TRBV12-5 and J usage is TRBJ1-2; 10 bases agree with TRBD1. V lost 1 base, J lost 2 bases, and 19 bases stayed unmatched. CDR3 length: 21 residues. Per germline, CDR1 LGHNT and CDR2 FRNRAP. DNA for the CDR3: TGTGCTAGTGGTTTGGACCTGATGAGTGCGGACAGGGGGGAACGGAACTATGGCTACACCTTC. It is translated as CASGLDLMSADRGERNYGYTF.

Of note for this clonotype: Sequence at one end of the junction differs from germline and may be a read error. The chain has TRBV20-1 and TRBJ1-2, with TRBD1 matching over 7 bases. The V gene's germline CDR1 is DFQATT and CDR2 SNEGSKA (reference sequence). The CDR3 consists of 13 residues. The CDR3 here is CSASEGQLYGCTF. In DNA form, the CDR3 reads TGCAGTGCTAGTGAGGGACAGCTCTATGGCTGCACCTTC.